Listed below are T cell receptor beta chains from one sample, sequenced in a study of blood T cell repertoires in COVID-19. Libraries were prepared by immunoSEQ multiplex PCR; TCRdb keeps only in-frame clonotypes and omits some of them. Altogether 50,000 to 75,000 clones are present, about 90% being singletons, with the ten largest covering roughly 5.3%. The specimen sequenced was peripheral blood. These receptors all stem from a man older than 75 in a cohort sampled during active COVID-19. Both conserved end residues are part of each CDR3. The D gene is left open where the match is weak. Rows give clone size only sometimes, using once, few, many, or a class for an expanded clone.

d_call j_call clone_size v_call cdr3_aa cdr3_nt
NA TRBJ2-5 NA TRBV2 CASSVQSMAGETQYF TGTGCCAGCAGTGTTCAGTCTATGGCGGGAGAGACCCAGTACTTC
TRBD1 TRBJ1-5 NA TRBV19 CASRTGDLIYSNQPQHF TGTGCCAGTAGGACAGGGGACCTTATTTATAGCAATCAGCCCCAGCATTTT
TRBD2 TRBJ2-5 once TRBV3-1/TRBV3-2 CASSPETTSGEEAQYF TGTGCCAGCAGCCCCGAAACTACTAGCGGGGAAGAGGCCCAGTACTTC
TRBD1 TRBJ1-4 NA TRBV19 CASSTGGAPSNEKLFF TGTGCCAGTAGTACAGGGGGCGCCCCGTCTAATGAAAAACTGTTTTTT
TRBD1 TRBJ1-6 NA TRBV18 CASSGQGFSPLHF TGTGCCAGCTCGGGACAGGGGTTTTCACCCCTCCACTTT
TRBD1 TRBJ1-1 NA TRBV11-3 CASSSTGGGTEAFF TGTGCCAGCAGCTCGACAGGGGGTGGCACTGAAGCTTTCTTT
NA TRBJ1-1 NA TRBV19 CASSIGAPIEKPFF TGTGCCAGTAGTATAGGGGCCCCTATCGAGAAACCTTTCTTT
NA TRBJ2-1 NA TRBV5-6 CASSLTGGANEQFF TGTGCCAGCAGCTTGACAGGGGGGGCCAATGAGCAGTTCTTC
NA TRBJ2-7 NA TRBV2 CASRNRDYYEQYF TGTGCCAGCAGGAACAGGGATTACTACGAGCAGTACTTC
TRBD1 TRBJ1-2 NA TRBV9 CASSATGTAYGYTF TGTGCCAGCAGTGCCACCGGGACAGCCTATGGCTACACCTTC
NA TRBJ2-4 NA TRBV6-1 CASSEVTGLATKNIQYF TGTGCCAGCAGTGAAGTTACGGGGCTAGCGACCAAAAACATTCAGTACTTC
NA TRBJ2-6 NA TRBV11-2 CASSPGVANVLTF TGTGCCAGCAGTCCAGGGGTAGCCAACGTCCTGACTTTC
NA TRBJ2-2 NA TRBV18 CASSPLGDTGELFF TGTGCCAGCTCACCACTAGGGGACACCGGGGAGCTGTTTTTT
TRBD2 TRBJ2-5 once TRBV20-1 CSASSASGSETQYF TGCAGTGCTAGTTCGGCTAGCGGGAGTGAGACCCAGTACTTC
NA TRBJ1-6 NA TRBV12-3/TRBV12-4 CASGGGGQSPLHF TGTGCCAGCGGGGGCGGGGGGCAATCACCCCTCCACTTT
NA TRBJ2-7 NA TRBV7-8 CASSPHRVGSYEQYF TGTGCCAGCAGCCCCCACCGGGTTGGGTCCTACGAGCAGTACTTC
NA TRBJ2-5 NA TRBV6-2/TRBV6-3 CASSLGGREETQYF TGTGCCAGCAGTTTGGGAGGACGAGAAGAGACCCAGTACTTC
NA TRBJ2-2 NA TRBV6-5 CASSRDFRSGELFF TGTGCCAGCAGTCGGGACTTCCGATCCGGGGAGCTGTTTTTT
NA TRBJ1-2 NA TRBV4-2 CASSQDQSGANYGYTF TGTGCCAGCAGCCAAGATCAATCAGGGGCCAACTATGGCTACACCTTC
NA TRBJ2-2 NA TRBV19 CASSIKTNTGELFF TGTGCCAGTAGTATCAAGACTAACACCGGGGAGCTGTTTTTT
NA TRBJ2-1 NA TRBV3-1/TRBV3-2 CASSLDSSSYNEQFF TGTGCCAGCAGCCTCGACAGTAGCTCCTACAATGAGCAGTTCTTC
NA TRBJ1-5 few TRBV6-2/TRBV6-3 CASSLSQGRQPQHF TGTGCCAGCAGTTTAAGTCAGGGAAGGCAGCCCCAGCATTTT
TRBD2 TRBJ2-1 NA TRBV6-2/TRBV6-3 CASSYTLAGGNEQFF TGTGCCAGCAGTTATACCCTAGCGGGGGGAAATGAGCAGTTCTTC
TRBD1 TRBJ2-7 NA TRBV4-1 CASSLRGQGLDEQYF TGCGCCAGCAGCCTCCGGGGACAGGGTTTGGACGAGCAGTACTTC
TRBD1 TRBJ2-7 few TRBV4-2 CASSQGTGNYEQYF TGTGCCAGCAGCCAAGGGACAGGGAACTACGAGCAGTACTTC
NA TRBJ2-3 NA TRBV9 CASSVETVDTQYF TGTGCCAGCAGCGTAGAGACAGTGGATACGCAGTATTTT
TRBD1 TRBJ2-7 NA TRBV25-1 CASSNRDRGNEQYF TGTGCCAGCAGCAACCGGGACAGGGGCAACGAGCAGTACTTC
TRBD1 TRBJ1-2 NA TRBV7-3 CASSLKGQGAFPF TGTGCCAGCAGCTTAAAGGGACAGGGGGCCTTCCCCTTC
TRBD1 TRBJ1-1 NA TRBV15 CATSRDRQGGTTEAFF TGTGCCACCAGCAGAGATCGACAGGGCGGGACCACTGAAGCTTTCTTT
NA TRBJ2-7 NA TRBV7-2 CASSLGSSSSYEQYF TGTGCCAGCAGCTTAGGGAGCTCCTCCTCCTACGAGCAGTACTTC
NA TRBJ1-6 NA TRBV12-3/TRBV12-4 CASSRQNNSPLHF TGTGCCAGCAGTCGACAGAATAATTCACCCCTCCACTTT
TRBD1 TRBJ2-5 NA TRBV2 CASSTGGAETQYF TGTGCCAGCAGCACAGGGGGCGCAGAGACCCAGTACTTC
NA TRBJ1-3 NA TRBV9 CASSLGTGGNTIYF TGTGCCAGCAGCCTAGGGACTGGCGGAAACACCATATATTTT
NA TRBJ2-1 NA TRBV6-5 CASSPRRGEQFF TGTGCCAGCAGCCCAAGACGGGGTGAGCAGTTCTTC
NA TRBJ1-4 NA TRBV9 CASSVEWGGSSNEKLFF TGTGCCAGCAGCGTAGAGTGGGGGGGTTCCTCTAATGAAAAACTGTTTTTT
TRBD1 TRBJ1-1 NA TRBV6-5 CASTRTGEGTEAFF TGTGCCAGCACCCGGACAGGGGAAGGCACTGAAGCTTTCTTT
NA TRBJ2-2 NA TRBV9 CASSAEWGGGTGELFF TGTGCCAGCAGCGCGGAGTGGGGAGGGGGGACCGGGGAGCTGTTTTTT
TRBD2 TRBJ2-1 NA TRBV30 CAWSGGLAGGEQFF TGTGCCTGGAGTGGAGGACTAGCGGGTGGGGAGCAGTTCTTC
NA TRBJ1-3 NA TRBV5-6 CASSRRQTSGNTIYF TGTGCCAGCAGCCGACGACAGACCTCTGGAAACACCATATATTTT
TRBD1 TRBJ2-5 NA TRBV30 CAWTGGGRQETQYF TGTGCCTGGACAGGGGGCGGTCGACAAGAGACCCAGTACTTC
TRBD1 TRBJ2-5 NA TRBV19 CASSGQGAWETQYF TGTGCCAGTAGCGGACAGGGGGCATGGGAGACCCAGTACTTC
NA TRBJ2-7 once TRBV2 CASSERRITYEQYF TGTGCCAGCAGTGAACGGAGAATCACCTACGAGCAGTACTTC
NA TRBJ2-7 NA TRBV7-8 CASSLMGGVSYEQYF TGTGCCAGCAGCTTAATGGGCGGGGTCTCCTACGAGCAGTACTTC
NA TRBJ1-2 NA TRBV5-6 CASSPDRTINYGYTF TGTGCCAGCAGCCCAGACAGGACCATTAACTATGGCTACACCTTC
TRBD1 TRBJ2-5 NA TRBV24-1 CATSDPGQGRGETQYF TGTGCCACCAGTGATCCCGGACAGGGGAGGGGAGAGACCCAGTACTTC
TRBD1 TRBJ1-5 once TRBV11-2 CASSSQGSNQPQHF TGTGCCAGCAGCTCACAGGGGAGCAATCAGCCCCAGCATTTT
NA TRBJ2-7 few TRBV21-1 CASSKSGTGHREAYEQYF TGTGCCAGCAGCAAATCCGGGACAGGGCACCGCGAGGCCTACGAGCAGTACTTC
NA TRBJ2-4 NA TRBV3-1/TRBV3-2 CASSHYAGAGLIIAKNIQYF TGTGCCAGCAGTCACTATGCCGGCGCGGGCTTAATTATAGCCAAAAACATTCAGTACTTC